This T cell receptor (beta chain) was identified during a study of T cells in Graves' hyperthyroidism and ophthalmopathy. The study, taken as a whole, reports: In validation, the model predicted ophthalmopathy. These predictions came a median about 6.5 months before onset. Appearing also in blood were most of the thyroid clonotypes expanded above 0.001.

Germline V gene lookup returns CDR1 SGHVS and CDR2 FNYEAQ. This CDR3 is built from 15 residues. The V gene end was trimmed by 6 bases and the J gene end by 4 bases; junction bases not matched to a gene: 4. Fresh 10 ml peripheral blood yielded PBMCs. In its sample, this clonotype was seen many times. Its specificity is not known. The CDR3 regions of TCR beta were amplified from RNA transcripts. A first-round RT-PCR of the TCR CDR3 used the HTBI primer set. TCRdb used MiXCR to reprocess the multiplex PCR reads, holding one entry per CDR3 protein. The sample has 490,000 or so distinct CDR3 sequences; approximately 23% are singletons.

This receptor was taken from a woman between 65 and 79 years old with Graves' ophthalmopathy. The sample consisted of blood. V and J are TRBV7-6 and TRBJ2-1; 12 bases match TRBD2. CDR3 bases: TGTGCCAGCAGTTCCGGGACTAGCGGGTACAATGAGCAGTTCTTC. It codes for CASSSGTSGYNEQFF. Based on the CDR3 plus reference TRBV7-6 and TRBJ2-1, the full variable domain is GAGVSQSPRYKVTKRGQDVALRCDPISGHVSLYWYRQALGQGPEFLTYFNYEAQQDKSGLPNDRFSAERPEGSISTLTIQRTEQRDSAMYRCASSSGTSGYNEQFFGPGTRLTVL.